This record looks at one TCR beta chain sequence and its context. These data belong to a study of T cell changes during pregnancy in multiple sclerosis. The CDR3 contains 15 residues. Trimming left V 6 bases short and J 0 bases short, with 15 bases between. Germline-derived CDR1 and CDR2 are MNHEY and SMNVEV (reference sequence). Profiling relied on immunoSEQ multiplex PCR, and the TCRdb table lists in-frame clones only, not all of them. The data hold approximately 88,000 clones, with roughly 96% observed a single time. The clonotype was recovered from a female donor with multiple sclerosis, enrolled in a pregnancy study. Sequenced material: peripheral blood, taken in the second trimester of pregnancy. The rearrangement joins TRBV27 to TRBJ2-7; no firm D call. The CDR3 nucleotides read TGTGCCAGCAGGCCCCTAGTACCCCACTCCTACGAGCAGTACTTC. Amino acids: CASRPLVPHSYEQYF.